A single sample is the source of the 11 T cell receptor beta chains below, sequenced in a study of tumor-infiltrating lymphocytes in primary liver carcinoma. A primer matching the constant region was used to make TCR beta cDNA from approximately 520 ng of total RNA. Amplification in three nested multiplex PCR rounds with slightly modified ARM-PCR gave rise to TCR beta libraries. Running about 11 cycles apiece, the first two PCR rounds relied on TRBV1-TRBV30 forward primers together with a C-beta reverse primer. TCRdb re-analysed the multiplex PCR reads in MiXCR, keeping a single row per CDR3 protein. This sample has approximately 320,000 distinct CDR3 sequences; roughly 60% occur once, and the top ten carry more than 15%. It was unsorted whole blood that yielded blood RNA, and germline DNA was also extracted. Sequenced material: peripheral blood. The receptors come from a woman aged 30 to 39 with primary liver carcinoma and hepatitis B virus infection.

The chain recombines TRBV7-9 with TRBJ1-5; D unclear. The length of the CDR3 is 14 residues. Between the trimmed V and J ends, which lost 0 bases and 5 bases, there was a span of 8 bases. CDR1 is SEHNR, CDR2 FQNEAQ, per germline (reference sequence). CDR3 loop: CASSLAGLDQPQHF. CDR3 DNA sequence: TGTGCCAGCAGCTTAGCCGGGTTGGATCAGCCCCAGCATTTT. The full variable domain, in which reference TRBV7-9 and TRBJ1-5 provide the parts outside the CDR3, is DTGVSQNPRHKITKRGQNVTFRCDPISEHNRLYWYRQTLGQGPEFLTYFQNEAQLEKSRLLSDRFSAERPKGSFSTLEIQRTEQGDSAMYLCASSLAGLDQPQHFGDGTRLSIL.

About this clonotype itself: One end of the junction varies from germline; a read error may be responsible. V and J are TRBV11-2 and TRBJ1-2; no reliable D call. The CDR3 runs 15 residues. Germline CDR1 reads SGHAT; CDR2 reads FQNNGV. The CDR3 coding sequence is TGTGCCAGGAGCTTAGACCAGCACACCCAGGCGGGCTACATCTTC. It translates to CARSLDQHTQAGYIF.

Of note for this clonotype: Given a much more abundant clone one base away, this may be a read error. The genes are TRBV11-3 and TRBJ2-3; 10 positions match TRBD2. This CDR3 spans 16 amino acids. With 5 bases clipped from V and 0 bases from J, the junction kept 5 bases outside the gene matches. Germline-derived CDR1 and CDR2 are SGHNT and YENEEA. The CDR3 loop is CASSTWTSGSTDTQYF. In DNA form, the CDR3 reads TGTGCCAGCAGCACGTGGACTAGCGGTAGCACAGATACGCAGTATTTT.

As regards this clonotype: Since a much larger clone is just one base distant, this may be a read error. The V and J genes are TRBV29-1 and TRBJ1-1; D might be TRBD1 (5 bases). Germline CDR1 is SQVTM and CDR2 is ANQGSEA. The CDR3 is made up of 14 amino acids. Trimming cost V 4 bases and J 10 bases, with 22 bases left between them. The CDR3 sequence: CSVGDFGQGGRAFF. CDR3 sequence (DNA): TGCAGCGTTGGAGATTTCGGCCAGGGAGGAAGAGCTTTCTTT.

Details on this clonotype: A read error may explain this, as a much larger clone is one base away. The chain couples TRBV29-1 to TRBJ2-3; D unclear. From germline, CDR1 is SQVTM and CDR2 ANQGSEA. This CDR3 spans 11 amino acids. V shed 5 bases and J shed 5 bases, with 8 bases lying between them. The CDR3 coding sequence is TGCAGCGTTCTTCCCATAGATACGCAGTATTTT. Its translation: CSVLPIDTQYF.

Remarks on this clonotype: A much larger clone is a single base away; this may be a read error. V usage is TRBV12-3 or TRBV12-4 and J usage is TRBJ1-5; D might be TRBD1 (6 bases). The CDR3 is 15 amino acids. The CDR3 spells CASILSQGLNQPQHF. DNA of the CDR3: TGTGCCAGCATTTTAAGTCAGGGGCTCAATCAGCCCCAGCATTTT.

Concerning this clonotype itself: Its ends do not fully match the called genes, so a read error is possible. The chain combines TRBV29-1 with TRBJ2-3, with TRBD2 matching 9 bases. The CDR3 extends over 17 amino acids. Germline CDR1 SQVTM, CDR2 ANQGSEA. This CDR3 is CSVTGLANFPHTDMQSF. CDR3 nucleotide sequence: TGCAGCGTGACCGGACTAGCGAACTTCCCCCACACAGATATGCAGAGTTTT.

As to this clonotype: This may stem from a read error, because a much larger clone lies one nucleotide away. V is TRBV6-2 or TRBV6-3 and J is TRBJ2-2; a weak D match, TRBD2 (5 bases). CDR3 length: 15 amino acids. Germline-derived CDR1 and CDR2 are MNHEY and SVGEGT. Here the CDR3 DNA reads TGTGCCAGCCGCCGGAGTGGAATTGACACCGGGGAGCCGTTTTTT. Translation: CASRRSGIDTGEPFF.

Comment on this clonotype: Just one base apart from a much larger clone, this may be a read error. The chain links TRBV29-1 to TRBJ2-7, with 13 bases that match TRBD2. The CDR3 has 14 residues. Germline lookup yields CDR1 SQVTM and CDR2 ANQGSEA. The CDR3 spells CIVQGLAGRFEQYF. The DNA of the CDR3 is TGCATCGTGCAGGGACTAGCGGGAAGGTTCGAGCAGTACTTC.

As to this clonotype: A read error may produce the germline difference seen at one junction end. The V gene is TRBV6-5, the J gene TRBJ1-2, with TRBD1 as a possible D gene (5 bases). The CDR3 is 14 amino acids. Germline V gene data show CDR1 as MNHEY and CDR2 as SVGAGI. The CDR3 DNA reads as TGTGTCAGCTTAGGGGCAGGGAGGTTGGAGGGCTACACCTTC. It yields the protein CVSLGAGRLEGYTF.

This clonotype was counted a few times. This chain joins TRBV6-5 and TRBJ1-5, with D uncertain. V was shortened by 4 bases and J by 1 base, with 8 bases between the two germline ends. The germline V gene has CDR1 MNHEY and CDR2 SVGAGI. This CDR3 is 14 amino acids long. CDR3 region: CASSFSGSNQPQHF. As DNA, the CDR3 is TGTGCCAGCAGTTTTTCGGGAAGCAATCAGCCCCAGCATTTT.